Included here is one T cell receptor (beta chain) sequence, with context. This specimen belongs to a study of beta chain features in type 1 diabetes. Expressed TCRB transcripts were sequenced, since all the RNA that had been isolated was reverse transcribed. TCRdb keeps only in-frame clones here, not all; method: immunoSEQ multiplex PCR. The sample contains 150,000 to 180,000 clones, about 8.1% of which appear only once. The CDR3 contains 16 residues. CDR1 is SGHAT and CDR2 is FQNNGV in the germline V gene. The ends were cut back, 2 bases at V and 11 bases at J, with 19 bases in the middle. This sequence joins TRBV11-2 and TRBJ1-6; unclear D gene. This receptor was obtained from a man younger than 35 in good health. Input material: central memory CD4+ T cells from blood. CDR3 sequence: CASSLRTGQGVAPLHF. The CDR3 DNA sequence: TGTGCCAGCAGCTTACGTACGGGTCAAGGTGTGGCACCCCTCCACTTT. Full variable domain (missing parts from reference TRBV11-2 and TRBJ1-6): EAGVAQSPRYKIIEKRQSVAFWCNPISGHATLYWYQQILGQGPKLLIQFQNNGVVDDSQLPKDRFSAERLKGVDSTLKIQPAKLEDSAVYLCASSLRTGQGVAPLHFGNGTRLTVT.